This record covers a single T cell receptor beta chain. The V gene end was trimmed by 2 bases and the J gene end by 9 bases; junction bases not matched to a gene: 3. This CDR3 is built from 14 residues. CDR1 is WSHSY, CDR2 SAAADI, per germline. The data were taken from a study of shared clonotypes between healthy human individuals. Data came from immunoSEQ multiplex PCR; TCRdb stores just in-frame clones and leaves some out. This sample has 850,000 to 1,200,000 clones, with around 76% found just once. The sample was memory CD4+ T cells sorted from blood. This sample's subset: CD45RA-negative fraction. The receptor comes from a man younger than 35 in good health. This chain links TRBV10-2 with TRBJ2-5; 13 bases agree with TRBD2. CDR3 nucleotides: TGCGCCAGCAGTGAGGGACTAGCGGGAGTTCCCCAGTACTTC. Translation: CASSEGLAGVPQYF.